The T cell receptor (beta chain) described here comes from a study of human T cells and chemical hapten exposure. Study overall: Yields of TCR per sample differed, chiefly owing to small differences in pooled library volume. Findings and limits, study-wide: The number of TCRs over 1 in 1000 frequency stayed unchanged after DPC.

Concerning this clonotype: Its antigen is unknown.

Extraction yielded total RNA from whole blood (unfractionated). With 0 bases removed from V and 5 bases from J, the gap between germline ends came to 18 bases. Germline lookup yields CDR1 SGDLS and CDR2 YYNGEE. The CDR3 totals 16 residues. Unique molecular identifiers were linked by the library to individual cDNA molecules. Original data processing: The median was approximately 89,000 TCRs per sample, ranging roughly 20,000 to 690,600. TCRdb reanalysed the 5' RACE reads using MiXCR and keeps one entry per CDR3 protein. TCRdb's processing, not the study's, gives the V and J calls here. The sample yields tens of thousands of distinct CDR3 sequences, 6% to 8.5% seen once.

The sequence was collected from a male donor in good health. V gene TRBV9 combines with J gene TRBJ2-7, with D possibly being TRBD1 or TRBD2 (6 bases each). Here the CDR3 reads CASSVARGLPTDEQYF. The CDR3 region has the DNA TGTGCCAGCAGCGTAGCTCGGGGGCTCCCTACGGACGAGCAGTACTTC.